Presented here are 21 T cell receptor beta chains from one specimen sequenced in a study of blood T cell repertoires in COVID-19. Sequencing was performed with immunoSEQ multiplex PCR; in TCRdb, only in-frame clones are kept and a portion is missing. The table lists around 97,000 clones, about 83% of them singletons. Sequencing input: peripheral blood. The source of these receptors is a human donor in a cohort sampled during active COVID-19.

The chain recombines TRBV6-5 with TRBJ1-1; D may be TRBD1 (6 bases). CDR1 is MNHEY, CDR2 SVGAGI, per germline. The CDR3 covers 15 residues. The ends were cut back, 6 bases at V and 4 bases at J, with 18 bases in the middle. The CDR3 spells CASSRTGLFVTEAFF. In DNA form, the CDR3 reads TGTGCCAGCAGCCGCACAGGGCTTTTCGTCACTGAAGCTTTCTTT.

V and J are TRBV2 and TRBJ2-5; TRBD2 matches at 9 bases. Germline lookup yields CDR1 SNHLY and CDR2 FYNNEI. J lost 5 bases, V lost 6 bases, and 10 bases had no gene match. There are 15 residues in the CDR3. This CDR3 is CASSPLAGGGETQYF. In nucleotides, the CDR3 is TGTGCCAGCAGCCCCCTGGCGGGAGGGGGGGAGACCCAGTACTTC.

This clone showed up just a few times. The V gene is TRBV28, the J gene TRBJ2-1; D is perhaps TRBD2 (6 bases). CDR1 and CDR2 (germline): MDHEN, SYDVKM. V was cut by 4 bases and J by 6 bases, with 19 bases left in between. The CDR3 length is 16 residues. CDR3 DNA sequence: TGTGCCAGCAGTTCGCTAGCGCCGCGGCCAGGCAATGAGCAGTTCTTC. This encodes CASSSLAPRPGNEQFF.

This sequence joins TRBV27 and TRBJ2-7; 8 bases fit TRBD1. Trimming at V came to 5 bases and at J to 3 bases, leaving 3 bases not matched to a gene. Germline V CDR1 and CDR2: MNHEY, SMNVEV (reference sequence). The CDR3 runs 13 residues. The DNA for the CDR3 is TGTGCCAGCAGTAGGACAGGGCACTACGAGCAGTACTTC. It yields the protein CASSRTGHYEQYF.

The J gene is TRBJ1-1, the V gene TRBV4-1; 9 nucleotides match TRBD1. V trimming: 3 bases; J trimming: 5 bases; junction bases outside the gene matches: 7. Germline V gene lookup returns CDR1 MGHRA and CDR2 YSYEKL. The CDR3 extends over 15 amino acids. The DNA of the CDR3 is TGCGCCAGCAGCCATTCGGACAGGGGAGGAACTGAAGCTTTCTTT. Encoded protein: CASSHSDRGGTEAFF.

The chain couples TRBV12-3 or TRBV12-4 to TRBJ1-1; D uncertain. The germline V and J ends were trimmed by 2 bases and 7 bases, with 8 bases remaining between them. The CDR3 sequence is 12 residues long. The CDR3 DNA is TGTGCCAGCAGTTTACTTCTTAGTGAAGCTTTCTTT. It yields the protein CASSLLLSEAFF.

The V and J genes are TRBV3-1 (or the pseudogene TRBV3-2) and TRBJ1-2; no firm D call. Trimming cost V 1 base and J 7 bases, with 10 bases left between them. Germline CDR1 LGHDT, CDR2 YNNKEL (reference sequence). The CDR3 consists of 13 residues. The CDR3 nucleotides read TGTGCCAGCAGCCAAGTCCTGGAGCTTGGCTACACCTTC. This encodes CASSQVLELGYTF.

This rearrangement joins TRBV9 to TRBJ1-6; possible D gene TRBD1, 5 bases. CDR1 is SGDLS, CDR2 YYNGEE, per germline. V was trimmed by 4 bases and J by 6 bases, leaving 11 bases between them. The CDR3 loop spans 14 amino acids. CDR3 sequence (DNA): TGTGCCAGCAGCCCTAGGGGCGGTAATTCACCCCTCCACTTT. This sequence encodes CASSPRGGNSPLHF.

V is TRBV5-1 and J is TRBJ2-1, with 14 nucleotides matching TRBD2. The trim removed 5 bases at V and 10 bases at J, leaving 5 bases unmatched. Germline V lookup: CDR1 SGHRS, CDR2 YFSETQ. This CDR3 spans 14 amino acids. CDR3 nucleotide sequence: TGCGCCAGCAGTGGGGGACTAGCGGGGGTCGAGCAGTTCTTC. This encodes CASSGGLAGVEQFF.

The chain uses TRBV10-3 and TRBJ1-3; D unresolved. Germline values: CDR1 ENHRY, CDR2 SYGVKD. This CDR3 is 15 amino acids long. Trimming stripped 6 bases from V and 2 bases from J, with 14 bases between. CDR3: CAISESLAAGNTIYF. Here the CDR3 DNA reads TGTGCCATCAGCGAAAGTTTAGCGGCTGGAAACACCATATATTTT.

The rearrangement links TRBV6-1 to TRBJ1-1; possibly TRBD1 for D (5 bases). Germline values: CDR1 MNHNS, CDR2 SASEGT. The CDR3 spans 13 residues. V was shortened by 3 bases and J by 7 bases, with 12 bases between the two germline ends. CDR3 sequence reads: CASSESRALEAFF. CDR3 sequence (DNA): TGTGCCAGCAGTGAGAGCAGGGCCCTTGAAGCTTTCTTT.

The genes are TRBV10-2 and TRBJ1-2; 9 bases are shared with TRBD1. The CDR3 consists of 15 residues. Germline-derived CDR1 and CDR2 are WSHSY and SAAADI. The junction had 5 bases not matched to a gene; V was cut back by 3 bases and J by 3 bases. This chain's CDR3 is CASSETGGADYGYTF. CDR3 nucleotide sequence: TGCGCCAGCAGTGAAACAGGGGGCGCGGACTATGGCTACACCTTC.

The rearrangement links TRBV6-5 to TRBJ2-7; a weak D match, TRBD1 (5 bases). This CDR3 has 15 amino acids. CDR1 and CDR2 from the germline V gene are MNHEY and SVGAGI. Trimming removed 0 bases at V and 2 bases at J, with 11 bases between. CDR3 in amino acids: CASSYSGRVTYEQYF. The DNA for the CDR3 is TGTGCCAGCAGTTACTCGGGCAGGGTGACCTACGAGCAGTACTTC.

V is TRBV27 and J is TRBJ1-5; D remains ambiguous. The CDR3 runs 14 residues. CDR1 MNHEY and CDR2 SMNVEV come from the germline V gene (reference sequence). V lost 6 bases and J lost 2, with 11 bases in between. CDR3 coding DNA: TGTGCCAGCAGCCCGAGAGGAGGCAATCAGCCCCAGCATTTT. It yields the protein CASSPRGGNQPQHF.

CDR3 in DNA: TGTGCCAGCAGCTTGGAGGCAGGGGCGGCCCTCCACTTT. It encodes CASSLEAGAALHF. The chain uses TRBV5-4 and TRBJ1-6, with D possibly matching TRBD1 (6 bases). CDR3 length equals 13 residues. From germline, CDR1 is SGHNT and CDR2 YYREEE (reference sequence). V was trimmed by 0 bases and J by 14 bases, leaving 12 bases between them.

The chain employs TRBV30 and TRBJ1-2; D is unresolved. The germline gives CDR1 GTSNPN, CDR2 SVGIG (reference sequence). The CDR3 has 13 residues. Trimming took 1 base from V and 4 from J, leaving 10 bases between them. The CDR3 is CAWSETPLYGYTF. DNA for the CDR3: TGTGCCTGGAGTGAAACCCCACTCTATGGCTACACCTTC.

The chain combines TRBV27 with TRBJ2-5; D perhaps matches TRBD1 (6 bases). V was pared by 3 bases and J by 1 base, with 9 bases between. Germline-derived CDR1 and CDR2 are MNHEY and SMNVEV (reference sequence). The CDR3 spans 14 residues. The CDR3 DNA reads TGTGCCAGCAGTTTTGACAGGTCCCAAGAGACCCAGTACTTC. It yields the protein CASSFDRSQETQYF.

This chain links TRBV2 with TRBJ2-1; 7 nucleotides match TRBD1. The CDR3 sequence is 12 residues long. J gave up 7 bases and V 7 bases, and 4 bases lay outside the gene matches. Germline-derived CDR1 and CDR2 are SNHLY and FYNNEI. The CDR3: CASIGQVNEQFF. For the CDR3, the DNA is TGTGCCAGCATCGGACAGGTGAATGAGCAGTTCTTC.

This clone was seen just once. The CDR3 coding sequence is TGTGCCAGCAGCTTACTAGCGGGACCCACAGATACGCAGTATTTT. Translating it yields CASSLLAGPTDTQYF. The chain couples TRBV7-9 to TRBJ2-3, with TRBD2 matching 9 bases. This CDR3 is 15 amino acids long. The V segment lost 2 bases and the J segment 2 bases; nucleotides outside the gene matches: 2. CDR1 is SEHNR and CDR2 is FQNEAQ in the germline V gene (reference sequence).

V usage is TRBV5-6 and J usage is TRBJ2-2; a weak D match, TRBD1 (6 bases). V was clipped by 6 bases and J by 4 bases, with 22 bases between them. Germline V CDR1 and CDR2: SGHDT, YYEEEE. The CDR3 has 17 residues. The CDR3 DNA follows: TGTGCCAGCATTAATATGAGGACAGTCTGGGCCACCGGGGAGCTGTTTTTT. This encodes CASINMRTVWATGELFF.

The genes are TRBV3-1 (or the pseudogene TRBV3-2) and TRBJ2-3; 8 bases are a match to TRBD1. Germline V lookup: CDR1 LGHDT, CDR2 YNNKEL (reference sequence). This CDR3 has 17 amino acids. V lost 2 bases to trimming and J lost 0 bases; unmatched junction nucleotides: 7. CDR3 region: CASSQHPGGASTDTQYF. The CDR3, as DNA: TGTGCCAGCAGCCAACACCCAGGGGGCGCAAGCACAGATACGCAGTATTTT.